These 20 T cell receptor beta chains were all obtained from the same sample, sequenced in a study of T cell changes during pregnancy in multiple sclerosis (dated by TCRdb to 2018 to 2020). Library creation used the immunoSEQ multiplex PCR assay. TCRdb retrieved this table from immuneACCESS and kept in-frame rearrangements only. Not all clones are present; in checked studies, unresolved V genes account for under half, and no reason is known for the remainder. The sample table contains 20,000 or so clones; only one count was recorded for more than 75% of them. Together, the top ten hold roughly 14% of the sample. The sequencing used CD8+ T cells from peripheral blood mononuclear cells, collected in the third trimester of pregnancy. Every receptor here comes from a female donor in good health, enrolled as a control in a pregnancy study.

The chain recombines TRBV29-1 with TRBJ2-3; no reliable D call. The CDR3 has 10 amino acids. Per the germline V gene, CDR1 is SQVTM and CDR2 is ANQGSEA. V lost 4 bases and J lost 6, with 5 bases in between. The CDR3: CSVVSDTQYF. CDR3 DNA sequence: TGCAGCGTTGTATCGGATACGCAGTATTTT.

CDR3 loop: CASSQVQASLYF. CDR3 DNA sequence: TGTGCCAGCAGCCAAGTTCAGGCCTCCCTGTACTTC. The rearrangement links TRBV14 to TRBJ2-7, with D uncertain. This CDR3 contains 12 residues. Trimming cost V 1 base and J 12 bases, with 13 bases left between them. Per the germline V gene, CDR1 is SGHDN and CDR2 is FVKESK.

The rearrangement joins TRBV7-9 to TRBJ2-3; 11 bases map to TRBD2. Trimming took 5 bases from V and 0 from J; bases not matched to a gene: 13. The germline V gene encodes CDR1 SEHNR and CDR2 FQNEAQ (reference sequence). The CDR3 has 19 residues. The CDR3 bases are TGTGCCAGCAGCCTCCCGTCGGGGACTAGCGGAGCAAGCACAGATACGCAGTATTTT. Its protein is CASSLPSGTSGASTDTQYF. Looking up the rest from reference TRBV7-9 and TRBJ2-3 gives the full variable domain: DTGVSQNPRHKITKRGQNVTFRCDPISEHNRLYWYRQTLGQGPEFLTYFQNEAQLEKSRLLSDRFSAERPKGSFSTLEIQRTEQGDSAMYLCASSLPSGTSGASTDTQYFGPGTRLTVL.

The V call is TRBV5-6, the J call TRBJ1-6; D ambiguous. The CDR3 extends over 13 amino acids. From germline, CDR1 is SGHDT and CDR2 YYEEEE. The V gene lost 0 bases and the J gene lost 7 bases, with 5 bases spanning the gap. CDR3 amino acids: CASSLDGNSPLHF. CDR3 nucleotides: TGTGCCAGCAGCTTGGACGGGAATTCACCCCTCCACTTT.

Concerning this clone: The same CDR3 arises from other DNA sequences in this sample as well. The chain combines TRBV9 with TRBJ2-7, with TRBD2 as a possible D gene (6 bases). The germline V gene encodes CDR1 SGDLS and CDR2 YYNGEE. Trimming removed 4 bases at V and 4 bases at J, with 9 bases between. CDR3 length equals 12 residues. CDR3 coding DNA: TGTGCCAGCAGCCCCGGGGGATACGAGCAGTACTTC. Amino acid sequence: CASSPGGYEQYF.

The chain combines TRBV6-4 with TRBJ1-1, with 11 bases lining up with TRBD1. This CDR3 spans 15 amino acids. Germline V gives CDR1 MRHNA, CDR2 SNTAGT. The V segment lost 5 bases and the J segment 4 bases; nucleotides outside the gene matches: 6. CDR3 DNA sequence: TGTGCCAGCAGTCGTGGACAGGGGGCAAGCACTGAAGCTTTCTTT. Translation gives CASSRGQGASTEAFF.

This clone was picked up a small number of times. The chain is built from TRBV4-1 and TRBJ1-2, with a possible D match to TRBD1 (5 bases). The V and J ends lost 1 base and 7 bases respectively, with 10 bases between them. This CDR3 is built from 13 residues. CDR1 and CDR2 from the germline V gene are MGHRA and YSYEKL. This CDR3 reads CASSQGQPGGYTF. Written as DNA, the CDR3 is TGCGCCAGCAGCCAAGGACAGCCTGGTGGCTACACCTTC.

The V gene is TRBV6-4, the J gene TRBJ2-2; TRBD1 aligns across 7 bases. V was pared by 4 bases and J by 4 bases, with 0 bases of the junction left unmatched. Germline assignment: CDR1 MRHNA and CDR2 SNTAGT. The CDR3 sequence is 13 residues long. The CDR3 loop is CASSAGGTGELFF. DNA of the CDR3: TGTGCCAGCAGTGCAGGGGGCACCGGGGAGCTGTTTTTT.

The chain employs TRBV23-1 and TRBJ1-3; TRBD1 is a possible D gene (6 bases). TRBV23-1 is flagged as an ORF with uncertain function. Trimming cost V 4 bases and J 0 bases, with 10 bases left between them. The CDR3 consists of 15 residues. The CDR3 here is CASSPTGTSGNTIYF. The CDR3 coding sequence is TGCGCCAGCAGTCCGACAGGAACCTCTGGAAACACCATATATTTT.

This clone was observed once. This sequence joins TRBV7-2 and TRBJ2-3; D is possibly TRBD2 (5 bases). Trimming took off 7 bases at V and 2 bases at J, with 13 bases between the two ends. The CDR3 runs to 14 residues. Germline CDR1 and CDR2: SGHTA and FQGNSA. CDR3 sequence: CASMIEGPTDTQYF. The CDR3 DNA sequence: TGTGCCAGCATGATTGAGGGCCCCACAGATACGCAGTATTTT.

The chain couples TRBV28 to TRBJ1-5; 7 bases are a match to TRBD1. From germline, CDR1 is MDHEN and CDR2 SYDVKM. V dropped 3 bases and J dropped 0; count of bases not matched to a gene: 8. The CDR3 runs 17 residues. The CDR3 sequence: CASSFMGGQNSNQPQHF. The CDR3 coding sequence is TGTGCCAGCAGTTTTATGGGGGGACAGAATAGCAATCAGCCCCAGCATTTT.

This rearrangement joins TRBV9 to TRBJ2-1; 11 bases align to TRBD2. The junction had 7 bases not matched to a gene; V was cut back by 4 bases and J by 4 bases. Per the germline V gene, CDR1 is SGDLS and CDR2 is YYNGEE. This CDR3 comprises 16 residues. The CDR3 DNA follows: TGTGCCAGCAGCCTCGGACTAGCGGGCCGGTACAATGAGCAGTTCTTC. Its protein product is CASSLGLAGRYNEQFF.

CDR3 sequence (DNA): TGTGCCAGCAGCCCCGGACCGGGACAGGGTATCTACGAGCAGTACTTC. Its translation is CASSPGPGQGIYEQYF. This chain uses TRBV7-2 with TRBJ2-7; 9 bases line up with TRBD1. Germline trimming cut 5 bases from V and 3 bases from J; bases unmatched to any gene: 11. The CDR3 spans 16 residues. CDR1 and CDR2 from the germline V gene are SGHTA and FQGNSA. The whole variable domain, remainder taken from reference TRBV7-2 and TRBJ2-7, is GAGVSQSPSNKVTEKGKDVELRCDPISGHTALYWYRQSLGQGLEFLIYFQGNSAPDKSGLPSDRFSAERTGGSVSTLTIQRTQQEDSAVYLCASSPGPGQGIYEQYFGPGTRLTVT.

V and J are TRBV6-1 and TRBJ1-3; possible D gene TRBD1, 5 bases. The CDR3 spans 17 residues. The germline V gene encodes CDR1 MNHNS and CDR2 SASEGT. Deletions cut 1 base from V and 1 base from J, with 14 bases between. The DNA for the CDR3 is TGTGCCAGCAGTGAAGTCCAGGGAAGTGGATCTGGAAACACCATATATTTT. It encodes CASSEVQGSGSGNTIYF.

This clone has only one observation. The gene calls are TRBV19 and TRBJ2-3; weak D call: TRBD2 (6 bases). This CDR3 comprises 15 residues. The germline V gene has CDR1 LNHDA and CDR2 SQIVND (reference sequence). The V end lost 5 bases, the J end lost 0 bases, and 12 bases lay between the germline ends. The CDR3 sequence is CASSLAGSSTDTQYF. CDR3 in DNA: TGTGCCAGTAGTCTGGCGGGGTCTAGCACAGATACGCAGTATTTT. Full variable domain (missing parts from reference TRBV19 and TRBJ2-3): DGGITQSPKYLFRKEGQNVTLSCEQNLNHDAMYWYRQDPGQGLRLIYYSQIVNDFQKGDIAEGYSVSREKKESFPLTVTSAQKNPTAFYLCASSLAGSSTDTQYFGPGTRLTVL.

The V and J genes are TRBV6-5 and TRBJ2-3; TRBD2 matches at 8 bases. The CDR3 has 15 residues. The ends lost 3 bases at V and 6 bases at J; junction bases unmatched: 8. Germline loops: CDR1 MNHEY, CDR2 SVGAGI. The chain's CDR3 is CASSYNERGSDTQYF. The CDR3 DNA reads as TGTGCCAGCAGTTATAACGAGCGGGGGTCCGATACGCAGTATTTT.

The chain uses TRBV6-1 and TRBJ2-7; maybe TRBD1 (6 bases). This CDR3 region has 13 residues. V lost 3 bases and J 1 base, leaving 7 bases between the germline ends. Per germline, CDR1 MNHNS and CDR2 SASEGT. This chain's CDR3 is CASSDRGSYEQYF. The CDR3 coding sequence is TGTGCCAGCAGTGACAGGGGTTCCTACGAGCAGTACTTC.

This clone was detected a few times. The rearrangement uses TRBV6-4 and TRBJ2-1; D might be TRBD2 (7 bases). V lost 0 bases and J lost 9, with 12 bases in between. This CDR3 has 14 amino acids. From germline, CDR1 is MRHNA and CDR2 SNTAGT. CDR3 amino acids: CASSDSAGAGEQFF. The CDR3 DNA reads as TGTGCCAGCAGTGACTCGGCGGGGGCCGGTGAGCAGTTCTTC.

V and J are TRBV27 and TRBJ1-5; D gene ambiguous. This CDR3 has 16 residues. Germline CDR1 reads MNHEY; CDR2 reads SMNVEV (reference sequence). V lost 1 base and J 1 base, leaving 11 bases between the germline ends. For the CDR3, the DNA is TGTGCCAGCAGTTTATTGGGCTTGGCAAGCAATCAGCCCCAGCATTTT. Translation: CASSLLGLASNQPQHF.

The V and J genes are TRBV2 and TRBJ2-2; TRBD2 agrees at 10 bases. From germline, CDR1 is SNHLY and CDR2 FYNNEI. The CDR3 sequence is 17 residues long. V was pared by 8 bases and J by 5 bases, with 14 bases of the junction left unmatched. CDR3 sequence: CASGTSSSGSDTGELFF. DNA for the CDR3: TGTGCCAGCGGGACCTCATCTAGCGGGAGTGATACCGGGGAGCTGTTTTTT. Based on the CDR3 plus reference TRBV2 and TRBJ2-2, the full variable domain is EPEVTQTPSHQVTQMGQEVILRCVPISNHLYFYWYRQILGQKVEFLVSFYNNEISEKSEIFDDQFSVERPDGSNFTLKIRSTKLEDSAMYFCASGTSSSGSDTGELFFGEGSRLTVL.